This T cell receptor (beta chain) is from a study of graft-versus-host responses after intestinal transplantation. Study as a whole: Among the recipients, all got anti-thymocyte globulin induction and then tacrolimus and steroids for around 3 years.

Produced via immunoSEQ multiplex PCR; TCRdb's table is partial and in-frame only. The sample shows some 80,000 clones, around 93% of them seen only once. This clone came up once. Its cognate antigen is unknown. The junction shows a germline mismatch at one end, possibly a read error. Germline CDR1 and CDR2: SGHVS and FNYEAQ. The CDR3 spans 11 residues. Study findings and constraints: An association linked early post-transplant HvG declines with peak circulating GvH clone levels. Marrow from the recipient contained GvH clones, some of which had appeared first in ileum or blood. Clonal ratios of graft-versus-host to host-versus-graft in allografts were high for patients exhibiting graft-donor T cell macrochimerism.

The sample in question was unstimulated CD8+ T cells sorted from spleen or lymph node cells, obtained before transplant. J is TRBJ2-1 and V is TRBV7-6, with D uncertain. The sequence derives from a human donor who was the organ donor for an intestinal transplant. The CDR3 loop is CASSSSNEQFF. CDR3 in DNA: TGTGCCAGCAGCTCCTCCAATGAGCAGTTCTTC.